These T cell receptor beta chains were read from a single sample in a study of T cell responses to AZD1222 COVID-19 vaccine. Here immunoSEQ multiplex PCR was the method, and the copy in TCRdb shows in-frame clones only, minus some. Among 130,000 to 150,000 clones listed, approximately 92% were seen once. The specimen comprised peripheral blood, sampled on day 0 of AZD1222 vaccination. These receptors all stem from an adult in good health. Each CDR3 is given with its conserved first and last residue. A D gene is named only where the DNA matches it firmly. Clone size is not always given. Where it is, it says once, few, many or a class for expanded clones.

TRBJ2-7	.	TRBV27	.	TGTGCCAGCAGTTTATACCCCCCCGCTCGGGACTTC	CASSLYPPARDF
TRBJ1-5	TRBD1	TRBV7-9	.	TGTGCCAGCAGCCCGGACAGGACGAGGCCCCAGCATTTT	CASSPDRTRPQHF
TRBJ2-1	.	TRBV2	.	TGTGCCAGCAGTCGGGGGACCTACAATGAGCAGTTCTTC	CASSRGTYNEQFF
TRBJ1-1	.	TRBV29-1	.	TGCAGCTCACCCAGGGGAGAGGGAAACACTGAAGCTTTCTTT	CSSPRGEGNTEAFF
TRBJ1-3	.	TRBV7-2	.	TGTGCCAGCAGCTCGCTGCAGGGTCCTGGAAACACCATATATTTT	CASSSLQGPGNTIYF
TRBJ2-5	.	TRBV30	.	TGTGCCTGGAGTGCCACGGGGAGCCAAGAGACCCAGTACTTC	CAWSATGSQETQYF
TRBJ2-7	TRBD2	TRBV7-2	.	TGTGCCAGCAGCGAGGGACTAGCGGGAGGGCGACAGTACTTC	CASSEGLAGGRQYF
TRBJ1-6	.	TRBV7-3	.	TGTGCCAGCAGCTTAGCCGGGAGGGCCTATAATTCACCCCTCCACTTT	CASSLAGRAYNSPLHF
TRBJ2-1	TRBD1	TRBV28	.	TGTGCCAGCAGTTTAAACAGGGGGAATGAGCAGTTCTTC	CASSLNRGNEQFF
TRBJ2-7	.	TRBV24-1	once	TGTGCCACCACAAGTTTGCGGCTAGTCGGTTCCTACGAGCAGTACTTC	CATTSLRLVGSYEQYF
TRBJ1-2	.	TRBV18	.	TGTGCCAGCTCACCCGAGGGAGCTGGAGCCTATGGCTACACCTTC	CASSPEGAGAYGYTF
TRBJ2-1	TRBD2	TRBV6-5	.	TGTGCCGTTGGGACTAGCGCTTCCTACAATGAGCAGTTCTTC	CAVGTSASYNEQFF
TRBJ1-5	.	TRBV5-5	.	TGTGCCAGCAGCTTGACGGGGGGGAGCAATCAGCCCCAGCATTTT	CASSLTGGSNQPQHF
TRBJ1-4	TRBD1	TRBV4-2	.	TGTGCCAGCAGCCAAAGCAGGAGTCGGGGACAGAAGGGGGAAAAACTGTTTTTT	CASSQSRSRGQKGEKLFF
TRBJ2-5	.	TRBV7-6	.	TGTGCCAGCAGCTTAGCGCAGGGGCCAGAGACCCAGTACTTC	CASSLAQGPETQYF
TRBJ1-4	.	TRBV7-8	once	TGTGCCAGCAGCCCCCTTCGGGGATTAGGGGAAAAACTGTTTTTT	CASSPLRGLGEKLFF
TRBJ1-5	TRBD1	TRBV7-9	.	TGTGCCAGCAGCACCGACAGGGGGAATCAGCCCCAGCATTTT	CASSTDRGNQPQHF
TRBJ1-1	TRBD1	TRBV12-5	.	TGTGCTAGTGGTCCCCGAGGACAGGGGGCGATCACTGAAGCTTTCTTT	CASGPRGQGAITEAFF
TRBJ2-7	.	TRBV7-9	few	TGTGCCAGCAGCTTCCACCCGGCGGGGAGGAGTTACGAGCAGTACTTC	CASSFHPAGRSYEQYF
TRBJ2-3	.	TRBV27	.	TGTGCCAGCAGTTTCAATTCTTGGGCAGGGGGAGGAGATACGCAGTATTTT	CASSFNSWAGGGDTQYF
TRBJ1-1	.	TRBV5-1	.	TGCGCCAGCAGCTCCGTACAGGGACTGAACACTGAAGCTTTCTTT	CASSSVQGLNTEAFF
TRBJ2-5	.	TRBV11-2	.	TGTGCCAGCAGTCTAGGCGGAGGGGGGCGTCGGGAGACCCAGTACTTC	CASSLGGGGRRETQYF
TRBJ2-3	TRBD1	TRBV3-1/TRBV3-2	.	TGTGCCAGCAGCCAAGATGAACAGGGGGTATATAGCACAGATACGCAGTATTTT	CASSQDEQGVYSTDTQYF
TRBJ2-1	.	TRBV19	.	TGTGCCAGTAGCCTTCTAGCGTTAGGGAACAATGAGCAGTTCTTC	CASSLLALGNNEQFF
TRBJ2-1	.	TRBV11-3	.	TGTGCCAGCAGTACTACTACGGGACAAATCGGACATGAGCAGTTCTTC	CASSTTTGQIGHEQFF
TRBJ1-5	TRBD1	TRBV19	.	TGTGCCAGTAGTATAGGGACAGGGGGGAATAGCAATCAGCCCCAGCATTTT	CASSIGTGGNSNQPQHF
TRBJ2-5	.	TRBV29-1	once	TGCAGCGTCTCTACGGGCCGAAGCGAGGCGACCCAGTACTTC	CSVSTGRSEATQYF
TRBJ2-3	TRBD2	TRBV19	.	TGTGCCACCTCCTTTAGCGGGAGCACAGATACGCAGTATTTT	CATSFSGSTDTQYF
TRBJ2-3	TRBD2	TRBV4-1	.	TGCGCCAGCAGCCAAGGCAGGGCTAGCGGACCGAGCACAGATACGCAGTATTTT	CASSQGRASGPSTDTQYF
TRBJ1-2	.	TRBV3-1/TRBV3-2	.	TGTGCCAGCAGCCAAGAAGGCAGAGGCTACACCTTC	CASSQEGRGYTF
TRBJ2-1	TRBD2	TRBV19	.	TGTGCCAGTAGTATTGAAACGGGAGGCTACAATGAGCAGTTCTTC	CASSIETGGYNEQFF
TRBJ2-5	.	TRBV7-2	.	TGTGCCAGCAGCTTAAGGCTAGGCGGGGAGACCCAGTACTTC	CASSLRLGGETQYF
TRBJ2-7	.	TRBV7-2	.	TGTGCCAGCAGCTCCAACTTCGACCACTACGAGCAGTACTTC	CASSSNFDHYEQYF
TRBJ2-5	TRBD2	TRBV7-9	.	TGTGCCAGCAGCTTAGGGGGACTAGCGGGAGAAGAGACCCAGTACTTC	CASSLGGLAGEETQYF
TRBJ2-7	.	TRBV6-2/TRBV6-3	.	TGTGCCAGCAGTGACTCATTTAGCCCCGAGCAGTACTTC	CASSDSFSPEQYF
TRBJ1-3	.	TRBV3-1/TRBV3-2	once	TGTGCCAGCAGCCAAGATGGGACGGCTGGAAACACCATATATTTT	CASSQDGTAGNTIYF
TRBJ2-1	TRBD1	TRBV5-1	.	TGCGCCAGCAGCCATCGGACAGGGGCCAATGAGCAGTTCTTC	CASSHRTGANEQFF
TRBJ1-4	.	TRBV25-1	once	TGTGCCAGCAGTGTTCAGGGGTCAACTAATGAAAAACTGTTTTTT	CASSVQGSTNEKLFF
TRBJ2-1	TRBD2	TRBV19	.	TGTGCCAGTAGGCCCCCCGGGACTAGCAAGAATCGGCAGTTCTTC	CASRPPGTSKNRQFF
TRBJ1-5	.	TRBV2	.	TGTGCCAGCAGTGAGGCAGACAATCAGCCCCAGCATTTT	CASSEADNQPQHF
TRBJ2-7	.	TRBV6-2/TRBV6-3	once	TGTGCCAGCAGTTATTGGACTGACTCCTACGAGCAGTACTTC	CASSYWTDSYEQYF
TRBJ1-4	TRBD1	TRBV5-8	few	TGTGCCAGCAGCTTAGGGACAGGGGAAGAAAAACTGTTTTTT	CASSLGTGEEKLFF
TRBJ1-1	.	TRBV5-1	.	TGCGCCAGCACCCTTTCGGGACCGTCATACACTGAAGCTTTCTTT	CASTLSGPSYTEAFF
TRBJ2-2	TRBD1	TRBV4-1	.	TGCGCCAGCAGCTCCCGGGACAGGCCCACCGGGGAGCTGTTTTTT	CASSSRDRPTGELFF
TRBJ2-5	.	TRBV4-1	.	TGCGCCAGCAGCCGTGACCTCAGCCTGGAGACCCAGTACTTC	CASSRDLSLETQYF
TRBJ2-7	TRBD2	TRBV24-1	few	TGTGCCACCAGTGGCACTAGCGGGGGTCTGACGGAGCAGTACTTC	CATSGTSGGLTEQYF